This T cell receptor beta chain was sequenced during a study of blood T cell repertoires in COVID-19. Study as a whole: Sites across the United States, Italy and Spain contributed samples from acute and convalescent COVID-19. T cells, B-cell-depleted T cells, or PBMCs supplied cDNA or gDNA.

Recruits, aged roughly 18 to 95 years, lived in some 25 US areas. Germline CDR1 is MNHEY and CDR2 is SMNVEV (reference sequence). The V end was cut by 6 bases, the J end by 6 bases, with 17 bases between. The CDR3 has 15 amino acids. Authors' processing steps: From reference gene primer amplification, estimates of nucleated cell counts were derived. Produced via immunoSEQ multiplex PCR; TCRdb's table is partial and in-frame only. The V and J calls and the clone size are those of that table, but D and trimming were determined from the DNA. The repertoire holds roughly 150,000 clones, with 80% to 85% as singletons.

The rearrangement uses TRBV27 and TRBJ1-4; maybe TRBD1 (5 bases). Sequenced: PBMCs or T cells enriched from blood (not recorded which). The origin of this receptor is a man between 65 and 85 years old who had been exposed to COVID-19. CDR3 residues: CASSLLGAGHEKLFF. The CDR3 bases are TGTGCCAGCAGCCTATTGGGAGCGGGGCATGAAAAACTGTTTTTT.